The rows below give T cell receptor beta chains drawn from one sample of a study of Ad26.COV2.S vaccination and SARS-CoV-2 variants. Data came from immunoSEQ multiplex PCR; TCRdb stores just in-frame clones and leaves some out. In the table there are some 290,000 clones, around 84% of which are singletons. Sequenced material: peripheral blood, taken in a trial of Ad26.COV2.S vaccine versus placebo. The receptors shown here come from a person between 18 and 59 years old who received the Ad26.COV2.S COVID-19 vaccine or a placebo. Both conserved end residues are part of each CDR3. The D gene is left open where the match is weak. Size is omitted from some rows. Given values are once, few, many or a class for expanded clones.

>NA|16|TRBJ2-2|TRBV6-5|NA
TGTGCCAGCAGTTTCGAGGGGACCCTCTACACCGGGGAGCTGTTTTTT
CASSFEGTLYTGELFF
>NA|15|TRBJ2-7|TRBV3-1/TRBV3-2|NA
TGTGCCAGCAGCCAAGAGAGTACGGCAGGATACGAGCAGTACTTC
CASSQESTAGYEQYF
>TRBD2|18|TRBJ2-1|TRBV18|NA
TGTGCCAGCTCACCAGTCCCGACCGCGGGGGGAGGCCGTGGTGAGCAGTTCTTC
CASSPVPTAGGGRGEQFF
>TRBD2|14|TRBJ2-3|TRBV7-8|NA
TGTGCCAGCAGCACCAGGACTAGCGGAGATACGCAGTATTTT
CASSTRTSGDTQYF
>NA|12|TRBJ1-6|TRBV6-5|NA
TGTGCCAGCAGGGATACCAATTCACCCCTCCACTTT
CASRDTNSPLHF
>NA|15|TRBJ2-7|TRBV5-4|NA
TGTGCCAGCAGCTTGGGGGGGGCCCTCTCCTACGAGCAGTACTTC
CASSLGGALSYEQYF
>NA|15|TRBJ2-3|TRBV5-1|NA
TGCGCCAGCAGCCCTACAGGGCGTAGTGGAGATACGCAGTATTTT
CASSPTGRSGDTQYF
>NA|13|TRBJ2-7|TRBV5-8|NA
TGTGCCAGCAGCTTAGTGACAGTGACTCGGCAGTACTTC
CASSLVTVTRQYF
>NA|14|TRBJ1-2|TRBV6-5|NA
TGTGCCAGCAGACGACAGACCGCTAACTATGGCTACACCTTC
CASRRQTANYGYTF
>NA|14|TRBJ1-5|TRBV6-6|once
TGTGCCAGCAGTTACGGGCGGGCTATAGAGCCCCAGCATTTT
CASSYGRAIEPQHF
>TRBD1|13|TRBJ1-2|TRBV30|NA
TGTGCCTGGACCCCCGACAGGGACTATGGCTACACCTTC
CAWTPDRDYGYTF
>TRBD1|15|TRBJ2-7|TRBV3-1/TRBV3-2|NA
TGTGCCAGCAGCCAAGAGGGACAGGTTTACCACGAGCAGTACTTC
CASSQEGQVYHEQYF
>TRBD1|12|TRBJ1-2|TRBV29-1|NA
TGCAGCGTCACCAGGGGGCTGGATGGCTACACCTTC
CSVTRGLDGYTF
>NA|14|TRBJ2-3|TRBV6-2/TRBV6-3|NA
TGTGCCAGCAGTTCGATAGGGGACACAGATACGCAGTATTTT
CASSSIGDTDTQYF
>TRBD1|16|TRBJ1-2|TRBV19|NA
TGTGCCAGTAGTATAGATAGTTGGTTCGGGACAGATGGCTACACCTTC
CASSIDSWFGTDGYTF
>NA|15|TRBJ2-6|TRBV7-2|NA
TGTGCCAGCAGCTTATTCGCTTCCGGGGCCAACGTCCTGACTTTC
CASSLFASGANVLTF
>NA|15|TRBJ1-2|TRBV9|NA
TGTGCCAGCAGCTTGACCTCGAACCCTAACTATGGCTACACCTTC
CASSLTSNPNYGYTF
>TRBD1|13|TRBJ1-2|TRBV23-1|few
TGCGCCAGCGGACAGGGGGATTCCTATGGCTACACCTTC
CASGQGDSYGYTF
>NA|15|TRBJ1-6|TRBV3-1/TRBV3-2|NA
TGTGCCAGCAGCCAAGGGACGGTCGATAATTCACCCCTCCACTTT
CASSQGTVDNSPLHF
>NA|15|TRBJ1-3|TRBV7-7|few
TGTGCCAGCAGCGTCGACAGCTACTCTGGAAACACCATATATTTT
CASSVDSYSGNTIYF
>TRBD1|16|TRBJ2-1|TRBV5-5|NA
TGTGCCAGCAGCTTGGTCGGGACAGGGGCCTACAATGAGCAGTTCTTC
CASSLVGTGAYNEQFF
>TRBD2|15|TRBJ2-3|TRBV7-2|NA
TGTGCCAGCAGGCCCCAACTAGCGGGGGGAAATACGCAGTATTTT
CASRPQLAGGNTQYF
>NA|15|TRBJ2-2|TRBV30|NA
TGTGCCTGGAGTCCCCCCCCGGCGAACACCGGGGAGCTGTTTTTT
CAWSPPPANTGELFF
>NA|13|TRBJ1-1|TRBV7-9|once
TGTGCCAGCAGCCTCGACAGGAACACTGAAGCTTTCTTT
CASSLDRNTEAFF
>TRBD2|19|TRBJ2-3|TRBV10-1|once
TGCGCCAGCAGTGAGGGACCGGGACTAGCGGGGTTCCACCCAGATACGCAGTATTTT
CASSEGPGLAGFHPDTQYF
>NA|11|TRBJ2-7|TRBV30|NA
TGTGCCTGGAAAGCCTCCTACGAGCAGTACTTC
CAWKASYEQYF
>NA|13|TRBJ2-1|TRBV30|NA
TGTGCCTGGGCCATCGACAGCTACAATGAGCAGTTCTTC
CAWAIDSYNEQFF
>NA|15|TRBJ1-3|TRBV19|NA
TGTGCCAGTAGTATGGTGGATCCGGGCGGAAACACCATATATTTT
CASSMVDPGGNTIYF
>NA|17|TRBJ1-5|TRBV30|NA
TGTGCCTGGAGCCCTGGTCAGGGCGGATTTGGGAATCAGCCCCAGCATTTT
CAWSPGQGGFGNQPQHF
>NA|12|TRBJ1-5|TRBV12-3/TRBV12-4|NA
TGTGCCAGCACGGGCAGTAATCAGCCCCAGCATTTT
CASTGSNQPQHF
>TRBD2|16|TRBJ2-4|TRBV5-4|NA
TGTGCCAGCAGCTTGGTGGCGGGGGGGTCCAAAAACATTCAGTACTTC
CASSLVAGGSKNIQYF
>TRBD2|15|TRBJ2-2|TRBV7-9|NA
TGTGCCAGCAGCTCCCCTCGGGGGGGCACCGGGGAGCTGTTTTTT
CASSSPRGGTGELFF
>NA|14|TRBJ1-5|TRBV19|many
TGTGCCAGTAGTATAGATCTCGGGGATCAGCCCCAGCATTTT
CASSIDLGDQPQHF
>NA|14|TRBJ1-6|TRBV30|NA
TGTGCCTGGAGTTTCGGGACGGTTAATTCACCCCTCCACTTT
CAWSFGTVNSPLHF
>TRBD2|16|TRBJ2-1|TRBV7-2|NA
TGTGCCAGCAGCTTAGAGGCGGGGGGGCCTTTCAATGAGCAGTTCTTC
CASSLEAGGPFNEQFF
>TRBD2|17|TRBJ2-7|TRBV7-8|few
TGTGCCAGCAGCTTAGCGGCCGGGCCGGGGGGTGGCTACGAGCAGTACTTC
CASSLAAGPGGGYEQYF
>NA|17|TRBJ2-1|TRBV7-6|NA
TGTGCCAGCAGCTTAGCGCTTTGGCGGGGGCTGTACAATGAGCAGTTCTTC
CASSLALWRGLYNEQFF
>NA|11|TRBJ1-1|TRBV6-1|NA
TGTGCCAGCAGTGACCGGATTGAAGCTTTCTTT
CASSDRIEAFF
>NA|11|TRBJ1-2|TRBV11-2|NA
TGTGCCACAGAAACCAACTATGGCTACACCTTC
CATETNYGYTF
>NA|14|TRBJ1-1|TRBV18|NA
TGTGCCAGCTCACCACGTCAGGCACGTGGTGAAGCTTTCTTT
CASSPRQARGEAFF
>NA|16|TRBJ2-1|TRBV24-1|NA
TGTGCCACCAGTGATTCATTCTCTAGCTCCTACAATGAGCAGTTCTTC
CATSDSFSSSYNEQFF
>NA|11|TRBJ1-2|TRBV30|NA
TGTGCCTGGACCGCAGGCGCCGGCTACACCTTC
CAWTAGAGYTF